The present T cell receptor beta chain was sequenced within a study of T cell changes during pregnancy in multiple sclerosis (dated by TCRdb to the late 2010s). General notes on the study: Changes in the T cell repertoire over the course of pregnancy were examined in this study in women with multiple sclerosis.

This clone appeared once. Which antigen it targets is not known. The record has no base qualities; no much larger clone is one base away. As encoded in the germline V gene, CDR1 is SGHRS while CDR2 is YFSETQ. Trimming removed 0 bases from V and 0 bases from J, leaving 10 bases between the germline ends. The CDR3 starts with the cysteine, ends with the phenylalanine, and has 15 residues. CDR3 DNA only is kept here, 45 bases in frame from base 1. The library relied on the immunoSEQ multiplex PCR assay. The source is immuneACCESS, and TCRdb retained only in-frame sequences with V and J called. Part of the clones is not carried over; for the studies checked, unresolved V genes explain less than half of this, and the remainder is unexplained. The sample table lists some 43,000 clones, 94% of them with a count of one. Clones ranked in the top ten supply approximately 8.7% of the sample.

This TCR came from a female donor with multiple sclerosis, enrolled in a pregnancy study. The chain is assembled from TRBV5-1 and TRBJ2-7; no D gene call is confident. The source was CD8+ T cells from peripheral blood mononuclear cells, collected in the third trimester of pregnancy. The CDR3 region reads CASSLGAQPSYEQYF. The bases are TGCGCCAGCAGCTTGGGGGCCCAACCCTCCTACGAGCAGTACTTC.